This T cell receptor (beta chain) was observed in a study of CD8 T cells in Susac syndrome. After extraction with the RNeasy kit, about 0.45 to 1 ug of the RNA was reverse transcribed using random hexamers. MiXCR, applied by TCRdb to the immunoSEQ multiplex PCR reads, yields one record per CDR3 protein. The data contain approximately 180,000 distinct CDR3 sequences, under 95% of them singletons. This clonotype was counted once. The CDR3 is 16 amino acids. The V gene lost 2 bases and the J gene lost 3 bases, with 16 bases spanning the gap. Germline V gives CDR1 SGHDT, CDR2 YYEEEE. Negative isolation was used for CD8+ and CD4+ T cells and FACS enrichment for TEMRA cells.

The gene calls are TRBV5-6 and TRBJ2-3, with D tentatively TRBD2 (6 bases). Source material: CD4+ T cells from PBMCs. This clonotype was sampled from a human donor with multiple sclerosis. CDR3 amino acids: CASSFRTGSGTDTQYF. The CDR3 coding sequence is TGTGCCAGCAGCTTTAGGACCGGGAGCGGAACAGATACGCAGTATTTT.